The 28 T cell receptor beta chains in this list originate from one sample, sequenced in a study of CD8+CD57+ T cells in acquired aplastic anemia. Only patients with CD8+CD57+ cell expansion on flow cytometry were chosen for sequencing. The template used for profiling TCR beta VDJ and CDR3 was genomic DNA. TCRdb redid the calling of the reads with MiXCR, one entry per CDR3 protein. The data contain fewer than 250,000 distinct CDR3 sequences, approximately 45% of them seen just once; the ten biggest clones take up 7.8%. The sample taken for sequencing was sorted CD4+, CD8+, or CD8+CD57+ T cells (not recorded which) from PBMCs. Every receptor here comes from a human donor with aplastic anemia.

This clonotype was seen many times. The chain links TRBV20-1 to TRBJ1-4; D is unresolved. The germline V gene has CDR1 DFQATT and CDR2 SNEGSKA (reference sequence). V gave up 2 bases and J gave up 7 bases, with 8 bases separating them. This CDR3 is 12 amino acids long. Here the CDR3 DNA reads TGCAGTGCTAGACCGGCGGGTGAAAAACTGTTTTTT. Its protein product is CSARPAGEKLFF.

Ten or more counts support this clonotype. J is TRBJ2-7 and V is TRBV4-3; D uncertain. V was trimmed by 3 bases and J by 7 bases, leaving 19 bases between them. The CDR3 spans 15 residues. Germline-derived CDR1 and CDR2 are LGHNA and YSLEER. The CDR3 coding sequence is TGCGCCAGCAGCCAGGACGGCTCGTCTTCTTATGAGCAGTACTTC. It encodes CASSQDGSSSYEQYF.

This chain uses TRBV25-1 with TRBJ2-5; 7 positions match TRBD1. The J segment lost 2 bases and the V segment lost 6 bases, leaving 6 bases of the junction unmatched. The V gene's germline CDR1 is MGHDK and CDR2 SYGVNS. The CDR3 extends over 14 amino acids. The CDR3 bases are TGTGCCAGCAGCACCCAGGGACAGCAAGAGACCCAGTACTTC. It specifies CASSTQGQQETQYF.

V and J are TRBV7-6 and TRBJ2-7, with D uncertain. V lost 6 bases and J lost 0, with 18 bases in between. The germline V gene has CDR1 SGHVS and CDR2 FNYEAQ. This CDR3 has 16 amino acids. The CDR3 here is CASSYKLIKASYEQYF. In DNA, the CDR3 is TGTGCCAGCAGTTACAAGCTCATCAAAGCCTCCTACGAGCAGTACTTC.

Ten or more counts support this clonotype. The rearrangement uses TRBV6-5 and TRBJ1-1, with D uncertain. The CDR3 is made up of 14 amino acids. V shed 1 base and J shed 1 base, with 7 bases lying between them. Germline V CDR1 and CDR2: MNHEY, SVGAGI. In nucleotides, the CDR3 is TGTGCCAGCAGTTACTTGTCGGGGAACACTGAAGCTTTCTTT. It codes for CASSYLSGNTEAFF.

This clonotype was recorded at least ten times. The chain couples TRBV3-1 to TRBJ1-5; 8 positions agree with TRBD1. V dropped 1 base and J dropped 0; count of bases not matched to a gene: 2. The CDR3 sequence is 16 residues long. CDR1 and CDR2 from the germline V gene are LGHDT and YNNKEL (reference sequence). CDR3 protein: CASSQGTGFSNQPQHF. DNA for the CDR3: TGTGCCAGCAGCCAAGGGACAGGGTTTAGCAATCAGCCCCAGCATTTT.

Details on this clonotype: Being one base from a much bigger clone, this may be a read error. The chain links TRBV7-9 to TRBJ2-7; 9 bases are a match to TRBD1. The germline CDR1 and CDR2 sequences are SEHNR and FQNEAQ (reference sequence). The CDR3 extends over 15 amino acids. CDR3 sequence: CTSSSGGQGSYEQYF. CDR3 coding DNA: TGTACCAGCAGTTCGGGCGGACAGGGGTCCTACGAGCAGTACTTC.

DNA of the CDR3: TGTGCCATCAGGCAAGGGAGGGGTCAAGAGACCCAGTACTTC. Amino acid sequence: CAIRQGRGQETQYF. The chain combines TRBV10-3 with TRBJ2-5; 7 bases fit TRBD2. This CDR3 has 14 residues. J gave up 2 bases and V 6 bases, and 6 bases lay outside the gene matches. The germline V gene encodes CDR1 ENHRY and CDR2 SYGVKD.

The V and J genes are TRBV19 and TRBJ1-5; D may be TRBD1 (6 bases). Trimming left V 5 bases short and J 5 bases short, with 16 bases between. The CDR3 covers 15 residues. Germline-derived CDR1 and CDR2 are LNHDA and SQIVND (reference sequence). In DNA, the CDR3 is TGTGCCAGTAGTTTGGGGGCGCAGGATTATCAGCCCCAGCATTTT. This sequence encodes CASSLGAQDYQPQHF.

This clonotype has a count of ten or more. The CDR3 DNA sequence: TGTGCCAGCAGTGACGCGGGAAAACTGTTTTTT. Protein: CASSDAGKLFF. The chain uses TRBV12-3 or TRBV12-4 and TRBJ1-4; D gene uncertain. The CDR3 totals 11 residues. The V end lost 5 bases, the J end lost 10 bases, and 8 bases lay between the germline ends.

The V and J genes are TRBV20-1 and TRBJ2-1, with D unresolved. Germline V CDR1 and CDR2: DFQATT, SNEGSKA (reference sequence). V lost 0 bases to trimming and J lost 3 bases, with 18 bases between them. The CDR3 extends over 17 amino acids. The CDR3 DNA reads as TGCAGTGCTAGAGACCGACGAAACCCTTCAGACTACAATGAGCAGTTCTTC. Translated, it gives CSARDRRNPSDYNEQFF.

This clonotype was seen only once. V usage is TRBV29-1 and J usage is TRBJ1-1, with 8 positions matching TRBD1. The CDR3 totals 13 residues. Germline CDR1 reads SQVTM; CDR2 reads ANQGSEA. Unmatched junction bases numbered 2, after V lost 4 bases and J lost 1 base. For the CDR3, the DNA is TGCAGCGTTGGACAGGGGAGGAACACTGAAGCTTTCTTT. It codes for CSVGQGRNTEAFF.

This clonotype was seen only a few times. The chain couples TRBV6-1 to TRBJ1-6; the D gene is possibly TRBD1 (5 bases). Trimming left V 10 bases short and J 7 bases short, with 20 bases between. Germline V gene lookup returns CDR1 MNHNS and CDR2 SASEGT. The CDR3 contains 15 residues. For the CDR3, the DNA is TGTGCCATCAAAAATGGGGTAGGGGTCAATTCACCCCTCCACTTT. It yields the protein CAIKNGVGVNSPLHF.

With respect to this clonotype: A much bigger clone sits one base away, suggesting this may be a read error. The chain employs TRBV6-1 and TRBJ2-7; D may be TRBD1 (5 bases). CDR1 MNHNS and CDR2 SASEGT come from the germline V gene. This CDR3 contains 15 residues. V was clipped by 5 bases and J by 2 bases, with 16 bases between them. The CDR3 sequence is CASSPGQAGTYEQYF. DNA for the CDR3: TGTGCCAGCAGTCCTGGACAAGCAGGAACCTACGAGCAGTACTTC.

This clonotype has at least ten counts. This chain uses TRBV5-6 with TRBJ2-1; possible D gene TRBD2, 5 bases. The CDR3 covers 15 residues. Trimming stripped 4 bases from V and 2 bases from J, with 13 bases between. Germline CDR1 reads SGHDT; CDR2 reads YYEEEE. CDR3 DNA sequence: TGTGCCAGCAGCCCGAGTGACTACCCCTACAATGAGCAGTTCTTC. This gives the protein CASSPSDYPYNEQFF.

This chain links TRBV7-9 with TRBJ2-2; D is ambiguous. The CDR3 sequence is 15 residues long. V dropped 6 bases and J dropped 4 bases, with 15 bases sitting between them. The germline V gene encodes CDR1 SEHNR and CDR2 FQNEAQ (reference sequence). This CDR3 is CASRSSSTGTGELFF. The CDR3 nucleotides are TGTGCCAGCAGATCCTCTTCTACGGGCACCGGGGAGCTGTTTTTT.

The V and J genes are TRBV2 and TRBJ2-7; D unresolved. From germline, CDR1 is SNHLY and CDR2 FYNNEI. The CDR3 length is 11 residues. V shed 6 bases and J shed 4 bases, with 7 bases lying between them. The CDR3 reads CASSPQYEQYF. In nucleotides, the CDR3 is TGTGCCAGCAGCCCCCAATACGAGCAGTACTTC.

The rearrangement links TRBV9 to TRBJ2-3, with D tentatively TRBD2 (5 bases). This CDR3 is built from 14 residues. V was shortened by 1 base and J by 2 bases, with 8 bases between the two germline ends. Germline V gene data show CDR1 as SGDLS and CDR2 as YYNGEE. The CDR3 here is CASSVFGITDTQYF. As DNA, the CDR3 is TGTGCCAGCAGCGTATTCGGGATCACAGATACGCAGTATTTT.

This clonotype was found many times. The chain carries TRBV13 and TRBJ2-1, with D possibly being TRBD1 or TRBD2 (5 bases each). The V gene's germline CDR1 is PRHDT and CDR2 FYEKMQ (reference sequence). V lost 1 base to trimming and J lost 9 bases, with 10 bases between them. The CDR3 length is 13 residues. The CDR3 loop reads CASSLDGAGEQFF. The CDR3 coding sequence is TGTGCCAGCAGCTTAGATGGGGCGGGTGAGCAGTTCTTC.

In its sample, this clonotype was seen many times. In DNA, the CDR3 is TGTGCCAGCAGTGTGGACAGGGTGGGCAATCAGCCCCAGCATTTT. Its protein is CASSVDRVGNQPQHF. V and J are TRBV6-1 and TRBJ1-5, with 8 bases aligning to TRBD1. CDR1 MNHNS and CDR2 SASEGT come from the germline V gene. The CDR3 contains 15 residues. The V segment lost 4 bases and the J segment 2 bases; nucleotides outside the gene matches: 4.

V is TRBV7-3 and J is TRBJ2-7; 7 positions agree with TRBD2. There are 14 residues in the CDR3. From germline, CDR1 is SGHTA and CDR2 FQGTGA. V dropped 2 bases and J dropped 2; count of bases not matched to a gene: 3. Here the CDR3 reads CASSLGAGPYEQYF. DNA for the CDR3: TGTGCCAGCAGCTTAGGAGCGGGGCCCTACGAGCAGTACTTC. The complete variable domain, with remaining parts taken from reference TRBV7-3 and TRBJ2-7, reads GAGVSQTPSNKVTEKGKYVELRCDPISGHTALYWYRQSLGQGPEFLIYFQGTGAADDSGLPNDRFFAVRPEGSVSTLKIQRTERGDSAVYLCASSLGAGPYEQYFGPGTRLTVT.

This clonotype was recorded at least ten times. The chain is built from TRBV7-9 and TRBJ1-2, with D possibly being TRBD1 (5 bases). The length of the CDR3 is 12 residues. Germline loops: CDR1 SEHNR, CDR2 FQNEAQ (reference sequence). V lost 8 bases, J lost 4 bases, and 11 bases lay in between. Here the CDR3 DNA reads TGTGCCAGCGCCGGGACTTCCTATGGCTACACCTTC. Translating it yields CASAGTSYGYTF. The full variable domain, with the rest looked up from reference TRBV7-9 and TRBJ1-2, is DTGVSQNPRHKITKRGQNVTFRCDPISEHNRLYWYRQTLGQGPEFLTYFQNEAQLEKSRLLSDRFSAERPKGSFSTLEIQRTEQGDSAMYLCASAGTSYGYTFGSGTRLTVV.

The chain couples TRBV7-9 to TRBJ1-1, with 12 bases identical to TRBD1. Germline CDR1 SEHNR, CDR2 FQNEAQ (reference sequence). CDR3 length: 13 amino acids. The trim removed 3 bases at V and 11 bases at J, leaving 4 bases unmatched. This CDR3 reads CASSLGTGGDAFF. The CDR3 nucleotides read TGTGCCAGCAGCTTGGGGACAGGGGGCGATGCTTTCTTT.

The sample holds many counts of this clonotype. The chain has TRBV9 and TRBJ2-1; 12 positions match TRBD2. J was trimmed by 4 bases and V by 3 bases; bases with no gene match: 8. Germline CDR1 SGDLS, CDR2 YYNGEE. CDR3 size: 17 residues. CDR3 amino acids: CASSGIRTSGTYNEQFF. Here the CDR3 DNA reads TGTGCCAGCAGCGGCATTAGGACTAGCGGGACATACAATGAGCAGTTCTTC.

Turning to this clonotype: At one boundary the junction diverges from the germline segment, which might be a read error. The V call is TRBV20-1, the J call TRBJ2-3; 10 bases are shared with TRBD2. CDR1 and CDR2 (germline): DFQATT, SNEGSKA (reference sequence). The CDR3 has 19 residues. The CDR3 coding sequence is TGCAGCGTTGTGCGTCCTAGCGGGGGCCCTTATTCCTTCACAGATACGCAGTGTTTT. Encoded protein: CSVVRPSGGPYSFTDTQCF.

This clonotype was counted many times. The chain carries TRBV6-2 or TRBV6-3 and TRBJ1-2; D ambiguous. Looked up from germline, CDR1 is MNHEY and CDR2 is SVGEGT. CDR3 length equals 13 residues. Trimming removed 6 bases at V and 1 base at J, with 9 bases between. DNA of the CDR3: TGTGCCAGCAGCCCAACAGTTAACTATGGCTACACCTTC. It codes for CASSPTVNYGYTF.

This chain links TRBV24-1 with TRBJ2-5; tentative D call: TRBD1 (5 bases). CDR1 KGHDR and CDR2 SFDVKD come from the germline V gene. Trimming pared 5 bases from V and 1 base from J, leaving 13 bases between. The CDR3 is made up of 15 amino acids. The CDR3 coding sequence is TGTGCCACCAGTGCTGGACACTCGAGCCAAGAGACCCAGTACTTC. This encodes CATSAGHSSQETQYF.

The V call is TRBV20-1, the J call TRBJ2-7; D remains ambiguous. Per germline, CDR1 DFQATT and CDR2 SNEGSKA (reference sequence). Trimming pared 5 bases from V and 3 bases from J, leaving 17 bases between. CDR3 size: 14 residues. The CDR3 nucleotides read TGCAGTGCTGGAGTAAGGAGCGCCGACTACGAGCAGTACTTC. Residues: CSAGVRSADYEQYF.